The 16 T cell receptor beta chains below come from one sample, sequenced in a study of vaccination and CD4 T cells after COVID-19. No antigen has been assigned to these receptors. The time point: late sampling 161 to 241 days after vaccination in a few convalescent patients. Treatment of the sample: approximately nine-day PBMC culture with coronavirus spike peptide pools or control peptides (ViraFEST assay). Sequencing of the DNA from cultured CD4+ T cells was carried out with the Oncomine TCR Beta short-read assay. TCRdb re-called the PCR reads with MiXCR, one entry per CDR3 protein. The sample includes about 26,000 distinct CDR3 sequences, more than 35% of them seen just once. Here the sequenced sample was CD4+ T cells from blood, cultured in vitro, taken about 7 months after SARS-CoV-2 vaccination. All receptors derive from a human donor who had recovered from COVID-19.

This clonotype occurred once. The chain recombines TRBV28 with TRBJ2-7; tentative D call: TRBD2 (6 bases). The CDR3 is made up of 15 amino acids. V shed 7 bases and J shed 0 bases, with 16 bases lying between them. Germline CDR1 MDHEN, CDR2 SYDVKM. The CDR3 loop reads CASTKAGRSSYEQYF. The CDR3 DNA reads TGTGCCAGCACGAAAGCGGGCCGAAGCTCCTACGAGCAGTACTTC.

This clonotype was observed a few times. The chain is built from TRBV20-1 and TRBJ1-5; 7 bases are a match to TRBD1. J was trimmed by 12 bases and V by 0 bases; bases with no gene match: 2. Germline-derived CDR1 and CDR2 are DFQATT and SNEGSKA (reference sequence). The CDR3 sequence is 11 residues long. The CDR3 DNA reads as TGCAGTGCTAGAGACTCAGGGGGCCAGCATTTT. Translation: CSARDSGGQHF.

V is TRBV7-9 and J is TRBJ2-7; TRBD1 agrees at 9 bases. Unmatched junction bases numbered 4, after V lost 5 bases and J lost 5 bases. The CDR3 length is 13 residues. The V gene's germline CDR1 is SEHNR and CDR2 FQNEAQ (reference sequence). The CDR3 is CASSVGTGNEQYF. CDR3 DNA sequence: TGTGCCAGCAGCGTAGGGACAGGGAACGAGCAGTACTTC.

The chain couples TRBV18 to TRBJ2-7; D ambiguous. V gave up 3 bases and J gave up 2 bases, with 11 bases separating them. This CDR3 contains 14 residues. Germline values: CDR1 KGHSH, CDR2 LQKENI. CDR3 nucleotide sequence: TGTGCCAGCTCACCGATGGACGGCCCCTACGAGCAGTACTTC. Translated, it gives CASSPMDGPYEQYF.

The chain carries TRBV30 and TRBJ2-5; 13 nucleotides align to TRBD2. V was clipped by 5 bases and J by 4 bases; unmatched bases: 7. The CDR3 loop spans 15 amino acids. In germline, CDR1 is GTSNPN, CDR2 SVGIG (reference sequence). Written as DNA, the CDR3 is TGTGCCTGGGCGGGACTAGCGGGGAGAGGAGAGACCCAGTACTTC. It codes for CAWAGLAGRGETQYF.

This clonotype came up a few times. The J gene is TRBJ1-1, the V gene TRBV30; D is ambiguous. Trimming took off 2 bases at V and 4 bases at J, with 11 bases between the two ends. CDR1 and CDR2 from the germline V gene are GTSNPN and SVGIG (reference sequence). The CDR3 is made up of 13 amino acids. The CDR3 is CAWSRLVATEAFF. The CDR3 region has the DNA TGTGCCTGGAGTAGGCTGGTTGCCACTGAAGCTTTCTTT.

This chain uses TRBV11-2 with TRBJ2-3, with D tentatively TRBD2 (6 bases). This CDR3 is built from 16 residues. The V and J ends lost 1 base and 4 bases respectively, with 15 bases between them. Germline CDR1 is SGHAT and CDR2 is FQNNGV. The CDR3 nucleotides are TGTGCCAGCAGCTTAGTTAGGATGCGGGGAGCAGATACGCAGTATTTT. Encoded protein: CASSLVRMRGADTQYF.

V is TRBV2 and J is TRBJ2-5, with 7 bases aligning to TRBD2. The CDR3 is 15 amino acids. J lost 5 bases, V lost 8 bases, and 14 bases had no gene match. Per the germline V gene, CDR1 is SNHLY and CDR2 is FYNNEI. CDR3: CASGKRGRLEETQYF. The CDR3 bases are TGTGCCAGCGGTAAACGCGGGAGACTAGAGGAGACCCAGTACTTC.

This clonotype was observed a handful of times. The chain couples TRBV20-1 to TRBJ2-1; D is unclear. Germline-derived CDR1 and CDR2 are DFQATT and SNEGSKA (reference sequence). The CDR3 spans 12 residues. V gave up 1 base and J gave up 6 bases, with 7 bases separating them. CDR3 protein: CSARADANEQFF. The CDR3 region has the DNA TGCAGTGCTAGAGCTGACGCCAATGAGCAGTTCTTC.

The chain couples TRBV29-1 to TRBJ2-6; 8 bases fit TRBD2. The CDR3 loop spans 13 amino acids. The germline CDR1 and CDR2 sequences are SQVTM and ANQGSEA. The V gene end was trimmed by 6 bases and the J gene end by 4 bases; junction bases not matched to a gene: 2. The CDR3 nucleotides are TGCAGCGTAGCGGGAGCCGGGGCCAACGTCCTGACTTTC. Protein product: CSVAGAGANVLTF.

The chain combines TRBV6-2 or TRBV6-3 with TRBJ2-7; 8 nucleotides line up with TRBD1. The V and J ends lost 8 bases and 2 bases, in that order; junction bases with no gene match: 11. The CDR3 runs to 15 residues. CDR1 and CDR2 from the germline V gene are MNHEY and SVGEGT. CDR3 region: CASQPPGQETYEQYF. Written as DNA, the CDR3 is TGTGCCAGCCAACCACCGGGACAGGAGACCTACGAGCAGTACTTC.

This rearrangement joins TRBV20-1 to TRBJ2-7; D perhaps matches TRBD2 (6 bases). The CDR3 runs to 16 residues. Trimming stripped 4 bases from V and 0 bases from J, with 19 bases between. The V gene's germline CDR1 is DFQATT and CDR2 SNEGSKA (reference sequence). CDR3 sequence (DNA): TGCAGTGCTATCGGCACGAGCGGGTGGAGCTCCTACGAGCAGTACTTC. It codes for CSAIGTSGWSSYEQYF.

The V call is TRBV1, the J call TRBJ2-5; TRBD2, the table's D call, lacks a check against the DNA. TRBV1 is given as a pseudogene. This CDR3 is built from 17 residues. Here the CDR3 reads CTSSQVTSGRSPETQYF. CDR3 nucleotides: TGCACCAGCAGCCAAGTTACTAGCGGGAGATCCCCCGAGACCCAGTACTTC.

This clonotype appeared a few times. The V gene is TRBV7-8, the J gene TRBJ2-7, with D maybe TRBD1 (6 bases). The CDR3 is 15 amino acids. Germline V CDR1 and CDR2: SGHVS, FQNEAQ. The V gene lost 3 bases and the J gene lost 1 base, with 13 bases spanning the gap. This CDR3 is CASSFVGQRSYEQYF. CDR3 bases: TGTGCCAGCAGCTTTGTCGGACAGAGATCCTACGAGCAGTACTTC.

Only a few counts were recorded for this clonotype. V gene TRBV24-1 combines with J gene TRBJ2-7; no clear D. Germline assignment: CDR1 KGHDR and CDR2 SFDVKD. This CDR3 has 15 amino acids. V gave up 4 bases and J gave up 2 bases, with 14 bases separating them. The CDR3 nucleotides are TGTGCCACCAGTGAAGGAAATCTTTCTCCCTACGAGCAGTACTTC. Its protein is CATSEGNLSPYEQYF.

This clonotype was seen a handful of times. The rearrangement joins TRBV20-1 to TRBJ2-7; TRBD1 might be the D (6 bases). CDR1 and CDR2 (germline): DFQATT, SNEGSKA (reference sequence). The CDR3 extends over 14 amino acids. Trimming shortened V by 6 bases and J by 3 bases, and 18 bases separated the two germline ends. CDR3 region: CSALDSQGLYEQYF. DNA of the CDR3: TGCAGTGCCCTGGACAGTCAGGGTCTCTACGAGCAGTACTTC.